The following is a T cell receptor (beta chain) sequence with its context. V lost 4 bases to trimming and J lost 9 bases; unmatched junction nucleotides: 6. Germline V gene lookup returns CDR1 MNHEY and CDR2 SMNVEV (reference sequence). The CDR3 is 14 amino acids. CD45RO-negative, CCR7-selected cells formed the naive CD8 fraction, which excluded terminally differentiated effector memory CD45RA+ cells. The sample comes from a study of shared clonotypes between healthy human individuals. Using immunoSEQ multiplex PCR, the repertoire was profiled, and TCRdb retains in-frame clones only, with some absent. The data show about 2.1 million clones, roughly 95% seen once.

The source material was naive CD8+ T cells from PBMCs. The rearrangement uses TRBV27 and TRBJ1-5; TRBD1 agrees at 10 bases. The clonotype comes from a man aged 18 to 29 in good health. Some clones in this sample may be carry-over from other donors' samples. The CDR3 protein is CASSSGTGVLPQHF. CDR3 nucleotides: TGTGCCAGCAGTTCCGGGACAGGGGTTTTGCCCCAGCATTTT.